The present TCR beta chain was sequenced within a study of T cells in Graves' hyperthyroidism and ophthalmopathy. Study context: Upon initial diagnosis and before any treatment, peripheral blood was collected.

The study excluded patients with uncontrolled infection, other autoimmune disease, pregnancy or lactation. Whole-study findings and limits: For ophthalmopathy, model prediction preceded onset by a median about 6 months.

This CDR3 is 16 amino acids long. From germline, CDR1 is SEHNR and CDR2 FQNEAQ (reference sequence). After removal of 3 bases from V and 8 bases from J, the junction contained 13 bases not matched to a gene. Notes on this clonotype: Its antigen is as yet unknown.

RNA transcripts served as the template for amplifying TCR beta CDR3 regions. Carried out on the TCR CDR3, a first-round RT-PCR used the HTBI primer set. Each CDR3 protein gets one entry after TCRdb re-called the multiplex PCR reads with MiXCR. The sample consists of approximately 330,000 distinct CDR3 sequences, about an eighth of them appearing once. The sample taken for sequencing was blood. The J gene is TRBJ2-1, the V gene TRBV7-9, with 7 bases aligning to TRBD2. This receptor was identified in a woman aged 40-49 years with Graves' ophthalmopathy. The chain's CDR3 is CASSFRAALALDEQFF. The CDR3 nucleotides are TGTGCCAGCAGCTTCCGGGCGGCACTAGCGCTCGATGAGCAGTTCTTC.